The source of this T cell receptor (beta chain) is a study of blood T cell repertoires in COVID-19. As for the study in general: The origin of the acute and convalescent COVID-19 samples was the United States, Italy and Spain. Sample material is recorded as cDNA or gDNA derived from T cells, B-cell-depleted T cells, or PBMCs.

The germline gives CDR1 SEHNR, CDR2 FQNEAQ (reference sequence). The CDR3 length is 15 residues. V shed 5 bases and J 7 bases; nucleotides not matched to a gene: 8. In the study's own analysis: Amplification with reference gene primers provided the estimates of nucleated cell counts. The protocol was immunoSEQ multiplex PCR, while the TCRdb copy is restricted to in-frame clones and leaves out a portion. From that table come the V and J calls and clone size; the DNA was used to work out D and trimming. Here the sample spans roughly 88,000 clones, 55% to 80% being singletons. This clone was counted a single time.

The chain is built from TRBV7-9 and TRBJ1-2; 12 bases match TRBD1. This receptor was taken from an older woman in a cohort sampled during active or convalescent COVID-19. The sample taken for sequencing was peripheral blood. The CDR3 nucleotides read TGTGCCAGCAGCGCGGGACAGGGGGCGCTTGGTGGCTACACCTTC. Its protein product is CASSAGQGALGGYTF.